Following are 13 T cell receptor beta chains from one sample sequenced in a study of blood T cell repertoires in COVID-19. Sequencing was performed with immunoSEQ multiplex PCR; in TCRdb, only in-frame clones are kept and a portion is missing. The sample yields approximately 260,000 clones, around 87% seen once. The sequencing input was peripheral blood. These receptors were taken from a woman aged 55-69 years with COVID-19, enrolled during active disease.

This chain connects TRBV6-5 to TRBJ1-4; perhaps TRBD1 as D (5 bases). From germline, CDR1 is MNHEY and CDR2 SVGAGI. The CDR3 loop spans 14 amino acids. V shed 2 bases and J shed 7 bases, with 11 bases lying between them. The CDR3 is CASSYRGMGEKLFF. Written as DNA, the CDR3 is TGTGCCAGCAGTTACAGGGGAATGGGTGAAAAACTGTTTTTT.

V and J are TRBV5-4 and TRBJ1-2; D gene unclear. V was cut by 0 bases and J by 6 bases, with 15 bases left in between. Germline V gene sequence: CDR1 SGHNT, CDR2 YYREEE (reference sequence). The CDR3 covers 15 residues. This chain's CDR3 is CASSLDVEGGNGYTF. The CDR3 DNA is TGTGCCAGCAGCTTGGACGTCGAGGGAGGGAATGGCTACACCTTC.

CDR3 nucleotides: TGTGCCAGCAGTTATATGAGGACAGGGAATTCACCCCTCCACTTT. This sequence encodes CASSYMRTGNSPLHF. The chain joins TRBV27 to TRBJ1-6, with 8 bases matching TRBD1. This CDR3 spans 15 amino acids. The germline gives CDR1 MNHEY, CDR2 SMNVEV (reference sequence). V gave up 4 bases and J gave up 7 bases; unmatched junction bases: 6.

V gene TRBV7-2 combines with J gene TRBJ2-2; possibly TRBD1 for D (6 bases). The CDR3 consists of 12 residues. Trimming took off 5 bases at V and 8 bases at J, with 9 bases between the two ends. The germline V gene encodes CDR1 SGHTA and CDR2 FQGNSA. This CDR3 reads CASSIGTGELFF. The CDR3 nucleotides read TGTGCCAGCAGCATAGGGACAGGGGAGCTGTTTTTT. Based on the CDR3 plus reference TRBV7-2 and TRBJ2-2, the full variable domain is GAGVSQSPSNKVTEKGKDVELRCDPISGHTALYWYRQSLGQGLEFLIYFQGNSAPDKSGLPSDRFSAERTGGSVSTLTIQRTQQEDSAVYLCASSIGTGELFFGEGSRLTVL.

The rearrangement joins TRBV4-3 to TRBJ2-1, with D possibly TRBD2 on 5 matching bases. Trimming took off 3 bases at V and 0 bases at J, with 15 bases between the two ends. The CDR3 is made up of 17 amino acids. Germline V gene sequence: CDR1 LGHNA, CDR2 YSLEER. CDR3 residues: CASSHSGRLNSYNEQFF. As DNA, the CDR3 is TGCGCCAGCAGCCACAGCGGACGGCTAAACTCCTACAATGAGCAGTTCTTC.

V and J are TRBV6-6 and TRBJ1-1, with D perhaps matching TRBD1 (5 bases). The CDR3 sequence is 14 residues long. Germline V lookup: CDR1 MNHNY, CDR2 SVGAGI (reference sequence). The germline V and J ends were trimmed by 6 bases and 1 base, with 12 bases remaining between them. Here the CDR3 DNA reads TGTGCCAGCAGGGAACAGGAAACGAACACTGAAGCTTTCTTT. Amino acids: CASREQETNTEAFF.

The chain combines TRBV28 with TRBJ1-2, with 8 bases aligning to TRBD1. V shed 5 bases and J 5 bases; nucleotides not matched to a gene: 10. The germline gives CDR1 MDHEN, CDR2 SYDVKM. The CDR3 sequence is 15 residues long. DNA for the CDR3: TGTGCCAGCAGTCGGGGGACAGGACTTATATATGGCTACACCTTC. This encodes CASSRGTGLIYGYTF.

This rearrangement joins TRBV5-5 to TRBJ2-2; TRBD2 matches 8 bases. With V trimmed by 4 bases and J by 1 base, 12 bases remained unmatched. This CDR3 contains 18 residues. CDR1 is SGHKS and CDR2 is YYEKEE in the germline V gene (reference sequence). This CDR3 reads CASSRVLTSGGNTGELFF. The CDR3 DNA reads as TGTGCCAGCAGCCGGGTCCTTACTAGCGGAGGGAACACCGGGGAGCTGTTTTTT.

The chain uses TRBV19 and TRBJ2-1; a possible D gene is TRBD1 (6 bases). Germline V gene sequence: CDR1 LNHDA, CDR2 SQIVND (reference sequence). The CDR3 spans 14 residues. Trimming took off 5 bases at V and 4 bases at J, with 12 bases between the two ends. CDR3 nucleotide sequence: TGTGCCAGTAGTCCCAGGGGACAATACAATGAGCAGTTCTTC. Amino acid sequence: CASSPRGQYNEQFF.

The gene calls are TRBV29-1 and TRBJ2-3; D might be TRBD2 (7 bases). The V gene's germline CDR1 is SQVTM and CDR2 ANQGSEA. The V gene lost 7 bases and the J gene lost 1 base, with 15 bases spanning the gap. CDR3 length: 14 residues. The CDR3 nucleotides read TGCAGCGGAAACATGCGGGGGCGCACAGATACGCAGTATTTT. Residues: CSGNMRGRTDTQYF.

This clone was picked up a small number of times. The chain joins TRBV9 to TRBJ2-3; TRBD2 is a possible D gene (6 bases). The V end was cut by 10 bases, the J end by 1 base, with 16 bases between. Per germline, CDR1 SGDLS and CDR2 YYNGEE. The CDR3 sequence is 14 residues long. Here the CDR3 reads CAGGKGGGTDTQYF. The CDR3 nucleotides read TGTGCCGGGGGTAAGGGCGGGGGCACAGATACGCAGTATTTT.

The J gene is TRBJ2-5, the V gene TRBV25-1, with 10 bases identical to TRBD1. The V segment lost 5 bases and the J segment 5 bases; nucleotides outside the gene matches: 11. CDR3 size: 16 residues. Germline CDR1 and CDR2: MGHDK and SYGVNS. The DNA for the CDR3 is TGTGCCAGCAGTCATCCTAGACAGGGGGCGCGGGAGACCCAGTACTTC. Amino acids: CASSHPRQGARETQYF.

The V and J genes are TRBV25-1 and TRBJ1-6; D is uncertain. The CDR3 totals 14 residues. Trimming removed 2 bases from V and 8 bases from J, with 10 bases in between. Germline CDR1 is MGHDK and CDR2 is SYGVNS. CDR3 in DNA: TGTGCCAGCAGTGAAGGGCAAGCCTATTCACCCCTCCACTTT. This encodes CASSEGQAYSPLHF.